The 21 T cell receptor beta chains in this list originate from one sample, sequenced in a study of blood T cells in healthy people across ages. Next came a second PCR, run for roughly 6 to 11 cycles, which used a sample-barcoded 5' primer along with a J-beta primer mix. One entry per CDR3 protein results from TCRdb running MiXCR on the 5' RACE reads. The data hold around 1,000,000 distinct CDR3 sequences, with under 30% observed a single time. The sample was also reused in another study, on T cells of mothers and their children.

The sample was blood. The receptors derive from a girl aged 2-10 years in good health.

This clonotype was observed a few times. The chain is built from TRBV4-3 and TRBJ1-6; possible D gene TRBD1, 5 bases. The V end was cut by 1 base, the J end by 0 bases, with 10 bases between. Germline V lookup: CDR1 LGHNA, CDR2 YSLEER. This CDR3 is 17 amino acids long. CDR3 in DNA: TGCGCCAGCAGCCAAGTAGGAGGGGCCTCCTATAATTCACCCCTCCACTTT. Amino acids: CASSQVGGASYNSPLHF.

This chain links TRBV5-1 with TRBJ1-1; D call uncertain. Per the germline V gene, CDR1 is SGHRS and CDR2 is YFSETQ. With 3 bases removed from V and 0 bases from J, the gap between germline ends came to 12 bases. This CDR3 is 15 amino acids long. This CDR3 is CASSSLEGLNTEAFF. DNA of the CDR3: TGCGCCAGCAGCTCCCTAGAGGGCTTGAACACTGAAGCTTTCTTT.

This clonotype was seen a single time. The J gene is TRBJ1-6, the V gene TRBV27; TRBD1 aligns across 7 bases. The germline V gene encodes CDR1 MNHEY and CDR2 SMNVEV (reference sequence). Losses at the gene ends were 7 bases for V and 6 bases for J; bases not matched to a gene: 9. The CDR3 spans 15 residues. This CDR3 is CASNRRGQSNSPLHF. The CDR3 region has the DNA TGTGCCAGCAACCGGAGGGGGCAGAGTAATTCACCCCTCCACTTT.

The chain has TRBV6-1 and TRBJ1-1; 7 bases map to TRBD1. This CDR3 contains 13 residues. The germline V gene has CDR1 MNHNS and CDR2 SASEGT. J was trimmed by 3 bases and V by 6 bases; bases with no gene match: 4. The CDR3 is CASRTGDHTEAFF. The CDR3 region has the DNA TGTGCCAGCAGAACAGGGGACCACACTGAAGCTTTCTTT.

This clonotype was recorded a few times. This rearrangement joins TRBV14 to TRBJ2-1; no clear D gene. There are 17 residues in the CDR3. With 2 bases removed from V and 0 bases from J, the gap between germline ends came to 14 bases. CDR1 and CDR2 from the germline V gene are SGHDN and FVKESK. CDR3 DNA: TGTGCCAGCAGCCAAATTCGCGGCGGAAGCTCCTACAATGAGCAGTTCTTC. This encodes CASSQIRGGSSYNEQFF. Together with reference TRBV14 and TRBJ2-1, the CDR3 gives the full variable domain: EAGVTQFPSHSVIEKGQTVTLRCDPISGHDNLYWYRRVMGKEIKFLLHFVKESKQDESGMPNNRFLAERTGGTYSTLKVQPAELEDSGVYFCASSQIRGGSSYNEQFFGPGTRLTVL.

This rearrangement joins TRBV12-3 or TRBV12-4 to TRBJ2-3; 9 nucleotides agree with TRBD2. J lost 3 bases, V lost 6 bases, and 7 bases had no gene match. The CDR3 is 15 residues long. The CDR3, as DNA: TGTGCCAGCAGCCGTAGCCTAGCGGGAACAGATACGCAGTATTTT. Its translation: CASSRSLAGTDTQYF.

This clonotype was observed a handful of times. At one end, the junction sequence differs from germline, possibly due to a read error. The rearrangement links TRBV28 to TRBJ2-2; the D is unclear. Germline CDR1 MDHEN, CDR2 SYDVKM. CDR3 length: 14 residues. CDR3 residues: CASSLWRTTGELFF. The CDR3 DNA follows: TGTGCCAGCAGTCTATGGAGAACCACCGGGGAGCTGTTTTTT.

This chain connects TRBV3-1 to TRBJ1-2, with 7 bases that match TRBD1. V shed 2 bases and J 8 bases; nucleotides not matched to a gene: 8. Germline V gene data show CDR1 as LGHDT and CDR2 as YNNKEL (reference sequence). The CDR3 has 14 amino acids. CDR3 amino acids: CASSQRDSLGGYTF. As DNA, the CDR3 is TGTGCCAGCAGCCAACGGGACAGCTTAGGAGGCTACACCTTC.

The chain is built from TRBV20-1 and TRBJ2-1; 7 nucleotides agree with TRBD2. The CDR3 length is 14 residues. Germline lookup yields CDR1 DFQATT and CDR2 SNEGSKA (reference sequence). The DNA for the CDR3 is TGCAGCACCCTCGGGACTAAGGCCTACAATGAGCAGTTCTTC. It specifies CSTLGTKAYNEQFF.

This clonotype has more than one count but fewer than ten. This chain joins TRBV2 and TRBJ2-5; no firm D call. With 5 bases removed from V and 3 bases from J, the gap between germline ends came to 10 bases. Germline assignment: CDR1 SNHLY and CDR2 FYNNEI. This CDR3 is 13 amino acids long. In DNA, the CDR3 is TGTGCCAGCAGTAGAGCAAGTAAAGAGACCCAGTACTTC. Its protein product is CASSRASKETQYF.

This clonotype showed up just once. The V gene is TRBV12-3 or TRBV12-4, the J gene TRBJ2-7; D is unclear. V dropped 9 bases and J dropped 0 bases, with 12 bases sitting between them. There are 13 residues in the CDR3. CDR3 DNA: TGTGCCAGTGGGTCAGAGCTCTCCTACGAGCAGTACTTC. Translating gives CASGSELSYEQYF.

This clonotype was detected only a few times. V usage is TRBV20-1 and J usage is TRBJ2-2; D gene ambiguous. Looked up from germline, CDR1 is DFQATT and CDR2 is SNEGSKA (reference sequence). This CDR3 is built from 11 residues. Trimming shortened V by 5 bases and J by 0 bases, and 1 base separated the two germline ends. The CDR3: CSAPNTGELFF. The CDR3 nucleotides read TGCAGTGCTCCGAACACCGGGGAGCTGTTTTTT.

A few counts support this clonotype. The rearrangement links TRBV5-1 to TRBJ1-5; D is uncertain. The ends were cut back, 0 bases at V and 5 bases at J, with 9 bases in the middle. The CDR3 totals 14 residues. Germline loops: CDR1 SGHRS, CDR2 YFSETQ. CDR3 coding DNA: TGCGCCAGCAGCTTGGACGTGGGATATCAGCCCCAGCATTTT. Protein sequence: CASSLDVGYQPQHF.

The gene calls are TRBV3-1 and TRBJ2-2; no definite D call. V shed 0 bases and J shed 0 bases, with 8 bases lying between them. The CDR3 totals 16 residues. Germline V gene data show CDR1 as LGHDT and CDR2 as YNNKEL (reference sequence). The chain's CDR3 is CASSQETAANTGELFF. The DNA of the CDR3 is TGTGCCAGCAGCCAAGAAACCGCCGCGAACACCGGGGAGCTGTTTTTT.

This clonotype was counted only a few times. This clone may be a read error of a much larger clone one base away. This chain connects TRBV3-1 to TRBJ2-5; D is possibly TRBD1 or TRBD2 (5 bases each). Germline V gene lookup returns CDR1 LGHDT and CDR2 YNNKEL (reference sequence). V lost 4 bases to trimming and J lost 5 bases, with 23 bases between them. The CDR3 loop spans 17 amino acids. The chain's CDR3 is CASSREVFGAGVETQYF. The CDR3 bases are TGTGCCAGCAGCCGAGAGGTATTCGGGGCTGGGGTGGAGACCCAGTACTTC.

For the CDR3, the DNA is TGTGCCAGCAGTTCCCCTGGGCGGCAGTTCTTC. It yields the protein CASSSPGRQFF. The rearrangement joins TRBV28 to TRBJ2-1, with D hard to call. Trimming took off 4 bases at V and 12 bases at J, with 10 bases between the two ends. The CDR3 has 11 residues. The germline gives CDR1 MDHEN, CDR2 SYDVKM.

V and J are TRBV28 and TRBJ2-2; D not certain. In germline, CDR1 is MDHEN, CDR2 SYDVKM. The CDR3 has 15 residues. Trimming pared 4 bases from V and 7 bases from J, leaving 16 bases between. The CDR3 loop reads CASSSPGLLVGELFF. The CDR3 DNA is TGTGCCAGCAGTTCGCCGGGCCTCCTTGTCGGGGAGCTGTTTTTT.

The genes are TRBV7-9 and TRBJ2-7; 8 nucleotides agree with TRBD1. CDR1 and CDR2 from the germline V gene are SEHNR and FQNEAQ (reference sequence). The CDR3 has 13 amino acids. V shed 7 bases, J shed 0 bases, and the junction held 2 bases outside the gene matches. In DNA, the CDR3 is TGTGCCAGCACGGGACAGGCCTCCTACGAGCAGTACTTC. Protein product: CASTGQASYEQYF.

This clonotype has more than one count but fewer than ten. The chain couples TRBV24-1 to TRBJ2-7, with unresolved D. The germline V gene has CDR1 KGHDR and CDR2 SFDVKD. The CDR3 consists of 12 residues. V gave up 2 bases and J gave up 3 bases, with 4 bases separating them. In DNA, the CDR3 is TGTGCCACCAGTGATTGGGGCTACGAGCAGTACTTC. This codes for CATSDWGYEQYF.

The V gene is TRBV9, the J gene TRBJ2-7; 8 bases match TRBD1. J was trimmed by 0 bases and V by 3 bases; bases with no gene match: 5. This CDR3 has 15 amino acids. Germline V gene data show CDR1 as SGDLS and CDR2 as YYNGEE. CDR3 residues: CASSAATGASYEQYF. In DNA, the CDR3 is TGTGCCAGCAGCGCTGCGACAGGGGCCTCCTACGAGCAGTACTTC.

The sample holds many counts of this clonotype. This chain links TRBV7-2 with TRBJ1-1; D not resolved. Germline loops: CDR1 SGHTA, CDR2 FQGNSA. V lost 2 bases to trimming and J lost 3 bases, with 7 bases between them. The length of the CDR3 is 13 residues. The CDR3 reads CASSLNTDTEAFF. In nucleotides, the CDR3 is TGTGCCAGCAGCTTAAACACGGACACTGAAGCTTTCTTT.